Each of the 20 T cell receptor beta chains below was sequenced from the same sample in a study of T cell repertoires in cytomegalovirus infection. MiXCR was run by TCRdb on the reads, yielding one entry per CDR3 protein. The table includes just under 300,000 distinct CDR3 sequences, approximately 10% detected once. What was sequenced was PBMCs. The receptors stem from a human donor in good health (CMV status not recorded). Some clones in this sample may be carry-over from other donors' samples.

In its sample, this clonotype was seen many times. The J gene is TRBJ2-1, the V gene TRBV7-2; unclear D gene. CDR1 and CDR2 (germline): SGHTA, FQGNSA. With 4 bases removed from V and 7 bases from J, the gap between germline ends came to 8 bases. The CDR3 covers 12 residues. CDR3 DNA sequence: TGTGCCAGCAGCTCCTATAGGAATGAGCAGTTCTTC. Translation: CASSSYRNEQFF.

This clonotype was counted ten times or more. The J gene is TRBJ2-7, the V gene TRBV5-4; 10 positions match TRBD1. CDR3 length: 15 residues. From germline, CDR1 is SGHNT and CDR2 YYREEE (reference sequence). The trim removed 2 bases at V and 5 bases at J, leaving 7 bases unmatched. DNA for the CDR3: TGTGCCAGCAGCTTAGCCGGGACAGGGGTCCACGAGCAGTACTTC. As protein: CASSLAGTGVHEQYF.

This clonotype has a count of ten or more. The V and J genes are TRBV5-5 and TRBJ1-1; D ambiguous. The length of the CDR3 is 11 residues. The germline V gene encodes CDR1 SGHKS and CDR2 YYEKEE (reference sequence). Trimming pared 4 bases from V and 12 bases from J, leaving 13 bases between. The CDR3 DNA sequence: TGTGCCAGCAGCCTAGATCTAATGACTTTCTTT. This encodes CASSLDLMTFF.

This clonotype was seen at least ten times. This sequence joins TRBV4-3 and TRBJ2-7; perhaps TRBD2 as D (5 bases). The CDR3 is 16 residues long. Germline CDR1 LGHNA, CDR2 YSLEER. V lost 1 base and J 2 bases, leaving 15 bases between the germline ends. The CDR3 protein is CASSQARGISPYEQYV. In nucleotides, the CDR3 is TGCGCCAGCAGCCAAGCGCGAGGGATCTCCCCCTACGAGCAGTACGTC.

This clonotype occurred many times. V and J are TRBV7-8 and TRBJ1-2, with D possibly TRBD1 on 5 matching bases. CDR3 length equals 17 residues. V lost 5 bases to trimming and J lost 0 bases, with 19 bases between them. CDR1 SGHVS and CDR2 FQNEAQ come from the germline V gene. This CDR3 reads CASSPGTERYTNYGYTF. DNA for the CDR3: TGTGCCAGCAGCCCCGGGACGGAGAGATATACTAACTATGGCTACACCTTC.

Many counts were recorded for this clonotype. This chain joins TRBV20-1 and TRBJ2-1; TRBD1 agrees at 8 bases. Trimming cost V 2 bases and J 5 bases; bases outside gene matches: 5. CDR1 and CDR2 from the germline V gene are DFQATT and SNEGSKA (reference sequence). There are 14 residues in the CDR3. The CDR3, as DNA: TGCAGTGCTAGAATACTGACAGGGGACAATGAGCAGTTCTTC. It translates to CSARILTGDNEQFF.

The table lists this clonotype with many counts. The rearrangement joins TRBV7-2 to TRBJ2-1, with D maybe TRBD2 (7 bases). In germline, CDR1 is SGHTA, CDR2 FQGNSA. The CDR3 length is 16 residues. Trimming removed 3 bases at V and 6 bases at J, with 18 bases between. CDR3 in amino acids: CASSFLGGPVSNEQFF. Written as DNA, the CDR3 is TGTGCCAGCAGCTTTCTGGGGGGGCCTGTCTCCAATGAGCAGTTCTTC.

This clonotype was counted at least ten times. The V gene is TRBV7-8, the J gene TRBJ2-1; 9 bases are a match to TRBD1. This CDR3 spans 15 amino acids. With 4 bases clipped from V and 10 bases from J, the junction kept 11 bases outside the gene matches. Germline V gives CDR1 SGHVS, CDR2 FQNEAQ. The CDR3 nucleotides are TGTGCCAGCAGCTACCCGGGACAGGGAGAAGGGGAGCAGTTCTTC. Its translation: CASSYPGQGEGEQFF.

DNA for the CDR3: TGTGCCAGCAGCCCAGGGAAGGGGAGATACGAGCAGTACGTC. Its protein product is CASSPGKGRYEQYV. The rearrangement joins TRBV14 to TRBJ2-7; the D gene could be TRBD1 or TRBD2 (5 bases each). The CDR3 totals 14 residues. V lost 4 bases and J lost 4, with 14 bases in between. CDR1 is SGHDN and CDR2 is FVKESK in the germline V gene.

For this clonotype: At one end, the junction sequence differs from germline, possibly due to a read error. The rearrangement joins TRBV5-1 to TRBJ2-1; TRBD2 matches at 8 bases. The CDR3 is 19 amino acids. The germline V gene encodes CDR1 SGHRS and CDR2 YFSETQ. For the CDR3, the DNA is TGCGCCACCAGCCGCAGCGGGGGCACTAGAGAAACCAGACACAATGAGCAGTTCTTC. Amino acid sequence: CATSRSGGTRETRHNEQFF.

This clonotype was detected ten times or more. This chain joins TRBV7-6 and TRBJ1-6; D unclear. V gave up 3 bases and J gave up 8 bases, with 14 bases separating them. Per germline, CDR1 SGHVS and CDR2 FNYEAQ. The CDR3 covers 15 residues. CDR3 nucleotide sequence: TGTGCCAGCAGCTTCACAGCCAGTCAAGATTCACCCCTCCACTTT. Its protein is CASSFTASQDSPLHF.

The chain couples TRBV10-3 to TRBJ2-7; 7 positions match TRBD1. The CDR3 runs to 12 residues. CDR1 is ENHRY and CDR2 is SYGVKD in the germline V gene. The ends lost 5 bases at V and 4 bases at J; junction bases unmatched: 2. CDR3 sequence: CAISKTGYEQYV. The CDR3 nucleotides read TGTGCCATCAGTAAGACAGGGTACGAGCAGTACGTC.

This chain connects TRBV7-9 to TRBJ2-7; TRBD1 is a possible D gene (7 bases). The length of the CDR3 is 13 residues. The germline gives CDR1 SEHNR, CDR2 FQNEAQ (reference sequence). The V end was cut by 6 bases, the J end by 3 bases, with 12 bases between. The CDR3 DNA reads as TGTGCCAGCAGGGGGGGACAGAACTACGAGCAGTACTTC. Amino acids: CASRGGQNYEQYF.

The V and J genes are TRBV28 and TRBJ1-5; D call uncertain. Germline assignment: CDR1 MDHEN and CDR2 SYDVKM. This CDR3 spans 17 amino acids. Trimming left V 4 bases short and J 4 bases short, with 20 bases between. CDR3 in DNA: TGTGCCAGCAGTTATGTGGTGAGGGTCGGGCTTAATCAGCCCCAGCATTTT. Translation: CASSYVVRVGLNQPQHF.

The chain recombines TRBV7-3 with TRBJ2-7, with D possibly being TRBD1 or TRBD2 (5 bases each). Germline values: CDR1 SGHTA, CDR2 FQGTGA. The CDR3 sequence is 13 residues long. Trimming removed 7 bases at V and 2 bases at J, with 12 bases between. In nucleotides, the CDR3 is TGTGCCAGCACACGGGGCGAGCCCTACGAGCAGTACGTC. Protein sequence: CASTRGEPYEQYV.

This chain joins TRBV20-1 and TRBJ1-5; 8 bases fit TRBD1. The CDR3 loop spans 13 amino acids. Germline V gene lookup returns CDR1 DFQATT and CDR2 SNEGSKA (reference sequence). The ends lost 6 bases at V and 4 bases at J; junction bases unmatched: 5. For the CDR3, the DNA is TGCAGTGCCAGTAGGACAGGGAATCAGCCCCAGCATTTT. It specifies CSASRTGNQPQHF.

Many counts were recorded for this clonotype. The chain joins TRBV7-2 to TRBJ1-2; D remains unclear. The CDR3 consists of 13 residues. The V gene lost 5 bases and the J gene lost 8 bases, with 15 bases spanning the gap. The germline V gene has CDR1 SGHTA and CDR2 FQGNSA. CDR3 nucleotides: TGTGCCAGCAGCCCTAATCGTGAGGTCGGCTACACCTTC. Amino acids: CASSPNREVGYTF.

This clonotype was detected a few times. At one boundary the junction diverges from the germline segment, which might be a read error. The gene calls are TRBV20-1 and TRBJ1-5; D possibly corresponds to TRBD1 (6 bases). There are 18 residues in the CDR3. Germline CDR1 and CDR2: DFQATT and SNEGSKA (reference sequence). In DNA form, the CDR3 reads TGCAGTGCTAGTTCCGCGACAGGAGGTCTATTCGGCAACCAGCCCCAGCATTTT. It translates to CSASSATGGLFGNQPQHF.

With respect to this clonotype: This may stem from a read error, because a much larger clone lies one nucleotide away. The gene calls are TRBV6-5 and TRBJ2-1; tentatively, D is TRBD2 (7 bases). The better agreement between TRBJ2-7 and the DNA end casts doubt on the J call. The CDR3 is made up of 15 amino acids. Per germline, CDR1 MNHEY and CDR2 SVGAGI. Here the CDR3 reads CASSYSERGANEQYF. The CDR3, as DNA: TGTGCCAGCAGTTACTCGGAACGGGGGGCCAATGAGCAGTACTTC.

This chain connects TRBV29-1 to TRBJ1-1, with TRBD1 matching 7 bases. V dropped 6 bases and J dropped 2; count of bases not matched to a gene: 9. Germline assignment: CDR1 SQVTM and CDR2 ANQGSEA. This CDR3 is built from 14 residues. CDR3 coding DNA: TGCAGCGTAGACAGGGAGCAGTTAAACACTGAAGCTTTCTTT. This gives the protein CSVDREQLNTEAFF.